The present T cell receptor beta chain was sequenced within a study of cytomegalovirus exposure and HLA in healthy donors. General study findings and limits: A few CMV-associated chains proved CMV antigen-specific in vitro. Many donors shared some public TCRs, even though most TCR sequences were rare. Later, an analysis found that TCR clusters from the first cohort tended to co-occur in the roughly 110 validation repertoires.

As to this clone: Its antigen is not identified.

V was trimmed by 1 base and J by 2 bases, leaving 9 bases between them. This CDR3 has 14 residues. The germline V gene has CDR1 SGHVS and CDR2 FNYEAQ. Clones were sequenced by immunoSEQ multiplex PCR, and TCRdb holds only the in-frame ones, with some missing. The profile shows roughly 150,000 clones, approximately 88% of them singletons. V is TRBV7-6 and J is TRBJ2-7, with D perhaps matching TRBD2 (6 bases). Specimen: PBMCs. The sequence derives from a woman under 30 in good health and CMV-seropositive. DNA of the CDR3: TGTGCCAGCAGCTTAGGCGGGGCCACCTACGAGCAGTACTTC. This encodes CASSLGGATYEQYF.